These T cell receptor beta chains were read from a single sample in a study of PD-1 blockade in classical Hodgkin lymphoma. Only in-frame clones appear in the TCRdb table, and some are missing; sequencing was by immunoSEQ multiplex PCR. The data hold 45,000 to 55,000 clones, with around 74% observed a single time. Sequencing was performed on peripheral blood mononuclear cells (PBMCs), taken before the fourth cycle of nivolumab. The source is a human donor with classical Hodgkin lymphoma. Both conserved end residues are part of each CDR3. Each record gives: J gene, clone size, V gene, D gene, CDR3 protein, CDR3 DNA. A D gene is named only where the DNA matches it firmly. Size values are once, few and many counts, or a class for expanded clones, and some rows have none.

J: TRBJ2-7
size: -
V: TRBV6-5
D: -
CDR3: CASSTISGPPYEQYF
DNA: TGTGCCAGCAGTACAATTTCCGGGCCTCCCTACGAGCAGTACTTC

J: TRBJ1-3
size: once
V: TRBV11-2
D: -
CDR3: CASSYGPSGNTIYF
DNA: TGTGCCAGCAGCTACGGTCCGTCTGGAAACACCATATATTTT

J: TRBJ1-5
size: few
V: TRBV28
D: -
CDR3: CASGGVFYSNQPQHF
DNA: TGTGCCAGTGGGGGTGTCTTCTATAGCAATCAGCCCCAGCATTTT

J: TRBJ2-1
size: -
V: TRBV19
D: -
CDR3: CASSPRGSPPYNEQFF
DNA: TGTGCCAGTAGTCCCCGTGGGAGCCCCCCCTACAATGAGCAGTTCTTC

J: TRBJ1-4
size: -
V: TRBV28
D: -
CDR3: CASRRHRVGEKLFF
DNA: TGTGCCAGCAGACGACACAGGGTTGGGGAAAAACTGTTTTTT

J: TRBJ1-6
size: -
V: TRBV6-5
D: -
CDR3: CASSLQVNSPLHF
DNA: TGTGCCAGCAGTCTACAGGTTAATTCACCCCTCCACTTT

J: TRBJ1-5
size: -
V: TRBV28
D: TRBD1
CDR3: CASSFRGRGVDQPQHF
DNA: TGTGCCAGCAGTTTTAGGGGGCGCGGAGTAGATCAGCCCCAGCATTTT

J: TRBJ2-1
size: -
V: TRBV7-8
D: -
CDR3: CASSLGQALLYNEQFF
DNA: TGTGCCAGCAGCTTAGGACAGGCCTTACTTTACAATGAGCAGTTCTTC

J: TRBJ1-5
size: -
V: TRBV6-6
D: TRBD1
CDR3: CASRTGTGNQPQHF
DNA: TGTGCCAGCAGGACCGGGACAGGGAATCAGCCCCAGCATTTT

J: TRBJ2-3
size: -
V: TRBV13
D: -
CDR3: CASSSQGALGADTQYF
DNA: TGTGCCAGCAGCTCACAGGGAGCCCTTGGGGCAGATACGCAGTATTTT

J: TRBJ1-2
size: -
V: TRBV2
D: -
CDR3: CASRGRNTGYTF
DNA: TGTGCCAGCAGGGGGCGGAATACTGGCTACACCTTC

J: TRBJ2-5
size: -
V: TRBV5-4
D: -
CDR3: CASSRNRERETQYF
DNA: TGTGCCAGCAGCCGTAACAGGGAGAGGGAGACCCAGTACTTC

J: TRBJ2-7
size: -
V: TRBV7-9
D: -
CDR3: CASSSQGGVYEQYF
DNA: TGTGCCAGCAGCTCCCAGGGGGGGGTGTACGAGCAGTACTTC

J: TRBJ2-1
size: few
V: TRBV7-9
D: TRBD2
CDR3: CAALAGSDEQFF
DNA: TGTGCCGCCTTAGCGGGAAGCGATGAGCAGTTCTTC

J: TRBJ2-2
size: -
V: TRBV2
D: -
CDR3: CASTSLENTGELFF
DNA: TGTGCCAGCACATCCCTAGAGAACACCGGGGAGCTGTTTTTT

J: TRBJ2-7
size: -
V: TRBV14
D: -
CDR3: CASSQRVDEQYF
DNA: TGTGCCAGCAGCCAAAGGGTCGACGAGCAGTACTTC

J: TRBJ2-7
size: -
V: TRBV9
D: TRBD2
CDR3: CASSRAGLVVDEQYF
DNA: TGTGCCAGCAGCAGGGCCGGACTAGTAGTCGACGAGCAGTACTTC

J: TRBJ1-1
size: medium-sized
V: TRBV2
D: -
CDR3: CASTRDDTEAFF
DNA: TGTGCCAGCACTCGAGATGACACTGAAGCTTTCTTT

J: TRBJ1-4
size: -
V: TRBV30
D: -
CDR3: CACGRGEKLFF
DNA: TGTGCCTGTGGAAGGGGAGAAAAACTGTTTTTT

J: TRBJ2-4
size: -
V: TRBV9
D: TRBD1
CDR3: CASSVGQGAAKNIQYF
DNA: TGTGCCAGCAGCGTAGGGCAGGGGGCGGCCAAAAACATTCAGTACTTC

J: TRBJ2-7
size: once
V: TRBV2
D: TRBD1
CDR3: CASRGTGSLSEQYF
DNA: TGTGCCAGCAGGGGGACAGGCTCCCTTAGCGAGCAGTACTTC

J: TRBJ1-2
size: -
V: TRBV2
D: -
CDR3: CASRIQGFGGYTF
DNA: TGTGCCAGCAGAATTCAGGGGTTTGGAGGCTACACCTTC

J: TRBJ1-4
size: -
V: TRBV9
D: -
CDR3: CASSVQGHPNEKLFF
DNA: TGTGCCAGCAGCGTCCAGGGCCACCCTAATGAAAAACTGTTTTTT

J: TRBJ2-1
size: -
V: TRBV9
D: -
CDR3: CASSVGSYNEQFF
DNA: TGTGCCAGCAGCGTAGGATCCTACAATGAGCAGTTCTTC

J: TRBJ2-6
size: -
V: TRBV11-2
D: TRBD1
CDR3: CASSSIRQGHSSGANVLTF
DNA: TGTGCCAGCAGTTCAATACGACAGGGACATTCCTCTGGGGCCAACGTCCTGACTTTC

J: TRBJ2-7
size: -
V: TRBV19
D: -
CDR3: CASSMVSSYEQYF
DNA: TGTGCCAGTAGTATGGTCAGTTCCTACGAGCAGTACTTC

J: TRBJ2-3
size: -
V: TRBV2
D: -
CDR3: CASSDNRGDTQYF
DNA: TGTGCCAGCAGTGATAACCGCGGAGATACGCAGTATTTT

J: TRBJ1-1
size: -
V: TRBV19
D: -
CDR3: CASSPAVVNTEAFF
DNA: TGTGCCAGTAGTCCGGCAGTGGTGAACACTGAAGCTTTCTTT

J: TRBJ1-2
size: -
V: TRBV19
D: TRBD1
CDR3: CASSSRRDSFNYGYTF
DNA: TGTGCCAGTAGTTCCCGCCGGGACAGCTTTAACTATGGCTACACCTTC

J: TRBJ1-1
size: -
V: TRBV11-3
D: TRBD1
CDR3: CASSLDGTDEAFF
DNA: TGTGCCAGCAGCTTAGACGGGACAGATGAGGCTTTCTTT

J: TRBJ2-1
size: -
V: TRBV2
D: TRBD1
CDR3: CASQKQKTGENEQFF
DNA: TGTGCCAGCCAAAAACAGAAGACAGGGGAGAATGAGCAGTTCTTC

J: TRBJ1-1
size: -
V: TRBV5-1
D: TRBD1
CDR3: CASSWDPGQDTEAFF
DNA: TGCGCCAGCAGCTGGGACCCGGGACAGGACACTGAAGCTTTCTTT

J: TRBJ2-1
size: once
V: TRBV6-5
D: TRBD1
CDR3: CAVQGLDNEQFF
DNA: TGTGCAGTACAGGGGTTGGACAATGAGCAGTTCTTC

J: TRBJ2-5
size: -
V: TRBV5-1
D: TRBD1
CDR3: CASGDRAPGETQYF
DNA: TGCGCCAGCGGGGACAGGGCTCCGGGGGAGACCCAGTACTTC

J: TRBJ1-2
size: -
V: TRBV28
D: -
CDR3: CASSFGDSYGYTF
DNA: TGTGCCAGCAGTTTCGGGGATTCCTATGGCTACACCTTC

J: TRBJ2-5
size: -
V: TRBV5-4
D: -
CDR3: CASSLNPSGETQYF
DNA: TGTGCCAGCAGCTTGAATCCGAGCGGGGAGACCCAGTACTTC

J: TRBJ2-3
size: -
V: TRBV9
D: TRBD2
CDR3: CASSVEASGMGDTQYF
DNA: TGTGCCAGCAGCGTAGAGGCTAGCGGGATGGGCGATACGCAGTATTTT

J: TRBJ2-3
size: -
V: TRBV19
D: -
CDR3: CASSISAGWGTDTQYF
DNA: TGTGCCAGTAGTATTTCCGCGGGATGGGGCACAGATACGCAGTATTTT

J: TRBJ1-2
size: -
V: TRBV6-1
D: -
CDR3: CASRRTANYGYTF
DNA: TGTGCCAGCAGAAGGACAGCTAACTATGGCTACACCTTC

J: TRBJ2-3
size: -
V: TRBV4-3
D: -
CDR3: CASSQIEGVTDTQYF
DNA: TGCGCCAGCAGCCAAATCGAAGGAGTTACAGATACGCAGTATTTT

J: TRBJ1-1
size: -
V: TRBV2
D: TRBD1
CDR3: CASSEGTGGTEAFF
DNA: TGTGCCAGCAGTGAAGGGACAGGGGGCACTGAAGCTTTCTTT

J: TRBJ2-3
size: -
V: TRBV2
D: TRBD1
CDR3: CASSPPFTGTGGFVNQYF
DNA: TGTGCCAGCAGCCCGCCTTTCACCGGGACAGGGGGCTTCGTTAATCAGTATTTT

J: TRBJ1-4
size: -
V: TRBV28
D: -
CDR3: CASRSPRVGEKLFF
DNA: TGTGCCAGCCGCTCCCCAAGGGTAGGGGAAAAACTGTTTTTT

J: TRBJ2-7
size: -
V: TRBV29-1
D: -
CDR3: CSVEVDYEQYF
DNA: TGCAGCGTTGAAGTTGATTACGAGCAGTACTTC

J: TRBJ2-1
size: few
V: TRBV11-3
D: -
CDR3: CASSLERTYNEQFF
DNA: TGTGCCAGCAGCTTAGAGCGAACCTACAATGAGCAGTTCTTC

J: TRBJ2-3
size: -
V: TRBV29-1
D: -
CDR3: CSAQLQGVTDTQYF
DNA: TGCAGCGCCCAACTACAGGGAGTCACAGATACGCAGTATTTT

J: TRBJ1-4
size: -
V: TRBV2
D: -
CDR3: CASSDNGATNEKLFF
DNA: TGTGCCAGCAGTGACAACGGCGCAACTAATGAAAAACTGTTTTTT

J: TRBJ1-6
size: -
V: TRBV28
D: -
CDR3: CASSSPTASEFPLHF
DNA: TGTGCCAGCAGTTCCCCCACAGCTTCTGAATTCCCCCTCCACTTT

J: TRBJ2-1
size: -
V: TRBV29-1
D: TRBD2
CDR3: CSVELSSGKYNEQFF
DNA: TGCAGCGTTGAATTATCTAGCGGGAAGTACAATGAGCAGTTCTTC

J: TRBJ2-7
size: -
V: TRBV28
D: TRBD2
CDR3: CATPTPPRGREYEQYF
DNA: TGTGCCACCCCAACCCCGCCTCGCGGGAGGGAATACGAGCAGTACTTC

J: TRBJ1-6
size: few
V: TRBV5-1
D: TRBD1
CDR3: CASSYETGRNSPLHF
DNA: TGCGCCAGCAGCTACGAGACAGGGAGGAATTCACCCCTCCACTTT

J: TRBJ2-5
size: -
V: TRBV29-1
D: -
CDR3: CSVWEVETQYF
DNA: TGCAGCGTTTGGGAGGTTGAGACCCAGTACTTC

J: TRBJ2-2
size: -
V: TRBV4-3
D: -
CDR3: CASSQDPLDGNTGELFF
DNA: TGCGCCAGCAGCCAAGATCCCCTAGATGGGAACACCGGGGAGCTGTTTTTT

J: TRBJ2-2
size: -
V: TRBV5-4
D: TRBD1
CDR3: CASSQGQSTGELFF
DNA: TGTGCCAGCAGCCAGGGACAGAGCACCGGGGAGCTGTTTTTT